Each of the 5 T cell receptor beta chains below was sequenced from the same sample in a study of T cells in Graves' hyperthyroidism and ophthalmopathy (dated by TCRdb to between 2018 and 2020). The method was multiplex PCR. TCRdb lists the instrument as Illumina HiSeq 2000. The TCR beta CDR3 regions were amplified from RNA transcripts. A first-round RT-PCR of the TCR CDR3 used the HTBI primer set with the Qiagen OneStep RT-PCR kit. TCRdb itself trimmed the public reads at Q25 with fastp, ran MiXCR and retained productive beta chains. Entries are consolidated by CDR3 protein sequence, retaining the most common genes and DNA. The sample has 550,000 to 600,000 distinct CDR3 sequences on record, 12% to 15% of them singletons. Of the sample, 7% to 9% is held by the ten largest clones. What was sequenced was blood. Every receptor here comes from a woman younger than 30 with Graves' ophthalmopathy.

This clonotype was seen at least ten times. The rearrangement joins TRBV29-1 to TRBJ1-1, with a tentative D call TRBD1 (6 bases). V lost 1 base and J lost 3, with 12 bases in between. The CDR3 spans 14 residues. Per germline, CDR1 SQVTM and CDR2 ANQGSEA. DNA of the CDR3: TGCAGCGTTGAAGGGTCGGGGGCGCACACTGAAGCTTTCTTT. Its translation is CSVEGSGAHTEAFF.

This clonotype was observed a handful of times. Here the CDR3 DNA reads TGTGCCAGCAGTCCGAAAACTGGACAGGTCTATAATTCACCCCTCCACTTT. This gives the protein CASSPKTGQVYNSPLHF. This chain links TRBV27 with TRBJ1-6; 7 nucleotides line up with TRBD1. With V trimmed by 5 bases and J by 3 bases, 10 bases remained unmatched. CDR1 is MNHEY and CDR2 is SMNVEV in the germline V gene (reference sequence). This CDR3 region has 17 residues.

This clonotype showed up just a few times. This chain connects TRBV7-3 to TRBJ2-3; 11 nucleotides match TRBD2. The germline gives CDR1 SGHTA, CDR2 FQGTGA. The CDR3 is made up of 16 amino acids. Trimming cost V 1 base and J 6 bases; bases outside gene matches: 6. The CDR3 protein is CASSLSPSGRMDTQYF. The CDR3 DNA sequence: TGTGCCAGCAGCTTAAGCCCTAGCGGGAGGATGGATACGCAGTATTTT. The variable domain in full, completed from reference TRBV7-3 and TRBJ2-3, reads GAGVSQTPSNKVTEKGKYVELRCDPISGHTALYWYRQSLGQGPEFLIYFQGTGAADDSGLPNDRFFAVRPEGSVSTLKIQRTERGDSAVYLCASSLSPSGRMDTQYFGPGTRLTVL.

This clonotype was counted at least ten times. The V and J genes are TRBV6-1 and TRBJ2-3, with 12 bases fitting TRBD2. This CDR3 is built from 20 residues. The junction had 16 bases not matched to a gene; V was cut back by 2 bases and J by 4 bases. Germline V lookup: CDR1 MNHNS, CDR2 SASEGT. The DNA for the CDR3 is TGTGCCAGCAGTGAAAGGCTAGCGGGAGGGCCCTTCCCCCCCGCAGATACGCAGTATTTT. Translated: CASSERLAGGPFPPADTQYF.

This chain connects TRBV24-1 to TRBJ1-2, with TRBD1 as a possible D gene (6 bases). The CDR3 consists of 17 residues. V dropped 3 bases and J dropped 0 bases, with 16 bases sitting between them. Germline-derived CDR1 and CDR2 are KGHDR and SFDVKD. In nucleotides, the CDR3 is TGTGCCACCAGTGATCCAAAGACAGGAGCAGCTAACTATGGCTACACCTTC. Translation gives CATSDPKTGAANYGYTF.